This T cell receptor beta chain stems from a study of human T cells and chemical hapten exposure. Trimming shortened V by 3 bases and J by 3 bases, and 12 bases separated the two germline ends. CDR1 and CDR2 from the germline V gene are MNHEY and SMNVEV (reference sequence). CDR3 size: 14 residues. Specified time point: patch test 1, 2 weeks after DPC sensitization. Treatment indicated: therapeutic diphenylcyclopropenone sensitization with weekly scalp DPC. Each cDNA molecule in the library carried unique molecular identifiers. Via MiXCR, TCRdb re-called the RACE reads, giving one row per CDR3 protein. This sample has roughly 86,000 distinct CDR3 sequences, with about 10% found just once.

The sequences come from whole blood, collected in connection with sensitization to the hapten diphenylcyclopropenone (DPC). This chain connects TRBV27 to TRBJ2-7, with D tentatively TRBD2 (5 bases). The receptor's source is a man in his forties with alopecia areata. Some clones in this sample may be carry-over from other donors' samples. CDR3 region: CASSFRGPSYEQYV. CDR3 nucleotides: TGTGCCAGCAGTTTCCGGGGTCCCAGCTACGAGCAGTACGTC.